Listed below are T cell receptor beta chains from one sample, sequenced in a study of beta chain features in type 1 diabetes. Clones were read by immunoSEQ multiplex PCR, and TCRdb kept only the in-frame ones, dropping some. The repertoire holds 300,000 to 350,000 clones, with less than 15% as singletons. Material for sequencing was central memory CD4+ T cells from blood. The receptor set was obtained from a man aged 25 to 45 in good health. The CDR3 runs from the conserved cysteine through the conserved F or W. The order of the fields is D gene, V gene, J gene, clone size, CDR3 DNA, CDR3 protein. D genes are given only for firm matches. Clone size is shown for a subset of rows, as once, few, many or a class of expanded clone.

D: -
V: TRBV11-2
J: TRBJ2-1
size: -
DNA: TGTGCCAGCAGCCACAGGGTTGGCGAGCAGTTCTTC
CDR3: CASSHRVGEQFF

D: -
V: TRBV7-2
J: TRBJ1-2
size: few
DNA: TGTGCCAGCAGCTCATTTCAGACGGGAAACTATGGCTACACCTTC
CDR3: CASSSFQTGNYGYTF

D: -
V: TRBV10-2
J: TRBJ1-1
size: few
DNA: TGCGCCAGCAGTGAATGGGTCGAAGCTTTCTTT
CDR3: CASSEWVEAFF

D: -
V: TRBV21-1
J: TRBJ2-7
size: few
DNA: TGTGCCAGCAGCAGAAAGCTATCCACCTACGAGCAGTACTTC
CDR3: CASSRKLSTYEQYF

D: -
V: TRBV5-6
J: TRBJ1-4
size: few
DNA: TGTGCCAGCAGCCGAGACGGCAAGAATGAAAAACTGTTTTTT
CDR3: CASSRDGKNEKLFF

D: -
V: TRBV7-2
J: TRBJ2-2
size: -
DNA: TGTGCCAGCATCCGTCAAGGGATCGGGGAGCTGTTTTTT
CDR3: CASIRQGIGELFF

D: -
V: TRBV2
J: TRBJ1-4
size: once
DNA: TGTGCCAGCAGTTGGCAGTCCGCAACTAATGAAAAACTGTTTTTT
CDR3: CASSWQSATNEKLFF

D: -
V: TRBV6-6
J: TRBJ2-1
size: -
DNA: TGTGCCAGCGGTCGGGATGAGCAGTTCTTC
CDR3: CASGRDEQFF

D: -
V: TRBV2
J: TRBJ2-5
size: -
DNA: TGTGCCAGCAGTGATCAGGAGACCCAGCACTTC
CDR3: CASSDQETQHF

D: -
V: TRBV30
J: TRBJ1-1
size: few
DNA: TGTGCCTATTTGACAGGTGTACTTTTCTTT
CDR3: CAYLTGVLFF